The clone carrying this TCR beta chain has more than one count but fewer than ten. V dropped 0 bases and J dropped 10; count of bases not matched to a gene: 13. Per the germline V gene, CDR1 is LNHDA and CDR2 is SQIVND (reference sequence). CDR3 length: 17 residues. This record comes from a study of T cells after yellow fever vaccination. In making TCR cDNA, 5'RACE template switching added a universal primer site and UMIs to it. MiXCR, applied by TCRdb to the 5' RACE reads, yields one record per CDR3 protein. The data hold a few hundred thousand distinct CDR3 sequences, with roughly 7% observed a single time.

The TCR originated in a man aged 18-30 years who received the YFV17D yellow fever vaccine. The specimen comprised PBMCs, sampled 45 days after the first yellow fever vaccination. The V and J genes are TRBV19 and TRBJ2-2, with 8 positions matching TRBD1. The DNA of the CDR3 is TGTGCCAGTAGTATAGATCCGGTGGGGACAGGAGTGACGGAGCTGTTTTTT. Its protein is CASSIDPVGTGVTELFF. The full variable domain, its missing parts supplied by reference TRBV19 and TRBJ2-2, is DGGITQSPKYLFRKEGQNVTLSCEQNLNHDAMYWYRQDPGQGLRLIYYSQIVNDFQKGDIAEGYSVSREKKESFPLTVTSAQKNPTAFYLCASSIDPVGTGVTELFFGEGSRLTVL.